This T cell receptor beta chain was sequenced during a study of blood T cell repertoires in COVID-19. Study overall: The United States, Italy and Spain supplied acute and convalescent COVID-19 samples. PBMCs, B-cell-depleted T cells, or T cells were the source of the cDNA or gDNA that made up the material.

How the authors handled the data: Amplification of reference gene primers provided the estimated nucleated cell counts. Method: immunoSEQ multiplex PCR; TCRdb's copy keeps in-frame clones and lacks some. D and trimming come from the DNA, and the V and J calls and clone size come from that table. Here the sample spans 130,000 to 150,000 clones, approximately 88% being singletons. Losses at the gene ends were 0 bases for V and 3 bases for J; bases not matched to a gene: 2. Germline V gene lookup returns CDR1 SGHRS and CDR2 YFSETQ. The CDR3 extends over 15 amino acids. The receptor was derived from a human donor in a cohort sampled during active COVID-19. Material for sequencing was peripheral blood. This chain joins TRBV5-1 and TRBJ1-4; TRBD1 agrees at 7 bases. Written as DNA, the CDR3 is TGCGCCAGCAGCTTGGCCGGGACAGCTAATGAAAAACTGTTTTTT. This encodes CASSLAGTANEKLFF. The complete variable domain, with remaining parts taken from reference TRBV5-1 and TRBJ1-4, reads KAGVTQTPRYLIKTRGQQVTLSCSPISGHRSVSWYQQTPGQGLQFLFEYFSETQRNKGNFPGRFSGRQFSNSRSEMNVSTLELGDSALYLCASSLAGTANEKLFFGSGTQLSVL.